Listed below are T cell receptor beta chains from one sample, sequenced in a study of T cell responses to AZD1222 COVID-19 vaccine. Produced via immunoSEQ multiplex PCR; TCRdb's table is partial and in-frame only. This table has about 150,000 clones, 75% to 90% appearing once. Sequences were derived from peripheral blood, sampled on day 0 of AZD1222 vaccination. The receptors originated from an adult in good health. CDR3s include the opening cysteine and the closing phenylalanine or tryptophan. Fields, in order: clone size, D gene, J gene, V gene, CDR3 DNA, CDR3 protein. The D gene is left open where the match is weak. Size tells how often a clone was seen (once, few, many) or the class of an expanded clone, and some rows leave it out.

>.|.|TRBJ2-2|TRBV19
TGTGCCAGTACCCAGTCCCACGGCGGGGAGCTGTTTTTT
CASTQSHGGELFF
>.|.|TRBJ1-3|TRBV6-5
TGTGCCAGCAGTTCCCGTGTCAGGCCCATAGGAAACACCATATATTTT
CASSSRVRPIGNTIYF
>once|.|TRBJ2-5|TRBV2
TGTGCCAGCAGTTTTTCAGGGGAAGAGACCCAGTACTTC
CASSFSGEETQYF
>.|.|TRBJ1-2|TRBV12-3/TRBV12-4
TGTGCTGTGGACGGCTACACCTTC
CAVDGYTF
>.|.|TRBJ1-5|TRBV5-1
TGCGCCAGCAGCTTGGCCGCGGGGGGATATAGCAATCAGCCCCAGCATTTT
CASSLAAGGYSNQPQHF
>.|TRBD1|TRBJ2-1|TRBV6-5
TGTGCCAGCAAAGGGACAGTGTTTCTTGAGCAGTTCTTC
CASKGTVFLEQFF
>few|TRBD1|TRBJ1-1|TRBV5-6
TGTGCCAGCAGCTTGTTGGGACAGGGGAACACTGAAGCTTTCTTT
CASSLLGQGNTEAFF
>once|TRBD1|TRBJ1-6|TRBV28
TGTGCCAGCAGCCACGACAGGGCAATTTCACCCCTCCACTTT
CASSHDRAISPLHF
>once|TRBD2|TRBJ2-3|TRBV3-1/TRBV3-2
TGTGCCAGCAGCCAAGTTCTACTAGCGGGGGGGCCAGATACGCAGTATTTT
CASSQVLLAGGPDTQYF
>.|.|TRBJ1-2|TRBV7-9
TGTGCCAGCAGCTTAGGGCAGACATCCTCCGGGTCGGACTATGGCTACACCTTC
CASSLGQTSSGSDYGYTF
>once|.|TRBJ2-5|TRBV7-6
TGTGCCAGCAGCTCACGGGGGACCCCTCGTAAAGAGACCCAGTACTTC
CASSSRGTPRKETQYF
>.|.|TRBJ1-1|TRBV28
TGTGCCAGCAGTACCCCACCACGGGGGGGAGCTTTCTTT
CASSTPPRGGAFF
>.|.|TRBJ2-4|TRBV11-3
TGTGCCAGCAGCTTAGATGGGGACGGCATTCAGTACTTC
CASSLDGDGIQYF
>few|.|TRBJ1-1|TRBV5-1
TGCGCCAGCAGCTTGGGTCGGGGCGGACGAAACCCTAAAGCTTTCTTT
CASSLGRGGRNPKAFF
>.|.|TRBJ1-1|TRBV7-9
TGTGCCAGCAGCTTAGGGGCTTCTATCTTGATCTTT
CASSLGASILIF
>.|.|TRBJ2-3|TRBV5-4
TGTGCCAGCAGCTTGGGGGTAGGGCCGCCAGATACGCAGTATTTT
CASSLGVGPPDTQYF
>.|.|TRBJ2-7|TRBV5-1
TGCGCCAGCAGCTTGGGGACGGGACGAGAATACGAGCAGTACTTC
CASSLGTGREYEQYF
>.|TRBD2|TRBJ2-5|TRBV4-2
TGTGCCAGCAGCCTCCATCTAGCGGGGGATCAAGAGACCCAGTACTTC
CASSLHLAGDQETQYF
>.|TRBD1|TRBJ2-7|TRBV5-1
TGCGCCAGCAGCGTCCGGGACAGGGTTCTCGAGCAGTACTTC
CASSVRDRVLEQYF
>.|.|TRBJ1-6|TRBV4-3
TGCGCCAGCAGCCAAGATCCAGCTCATAATTCACCCCTCCACTTT
CASSQDPAHNSPLHF
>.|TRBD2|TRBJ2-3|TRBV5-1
TGCGCCAGCAGCTTGGATCTAGCGGGAGTAAACACAGATACGCAGTATTTT
CASSLDLAGVNTDTQYF
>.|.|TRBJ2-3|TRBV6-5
TGTGCCAGCAGTTCTCGGACTGACTTTGGGGATACGCAGTATTTT
CASSSRTDFGDTQYF
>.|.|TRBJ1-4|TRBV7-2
TGTGCCAGCAGCCGGCCCTCGACAAGTGTGGAGGAAAAACTGTTTTTT
CASSRPSTSVEEKLFF
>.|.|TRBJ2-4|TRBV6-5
TGTGCCAGCAGTTACTCGCAGGGAGCCAAAAACATTCAGTACTTC
CASSYSQGAKNIQYF
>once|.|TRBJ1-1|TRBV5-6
TGTGCCAGCACCTATGGGGGGGAAGCTTTCTTT
CASTYGGEAFF
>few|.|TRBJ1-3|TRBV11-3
TGTGCCAGCAGCGCCTCGGGGGCCGGAAACACCATATATTTT
CASSASGAGNTIYF
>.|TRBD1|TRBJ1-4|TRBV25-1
TGTGCCAGCAGTCAGGGACAGACCCAGAATGAAAAACTGTTTTTT
CASSQGQTQNEKLFF
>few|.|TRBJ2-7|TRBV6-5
TGTGCCAGCAAGGGGCTCCGCTACGAGCAGTACTTC
CASKGLRYEQYF
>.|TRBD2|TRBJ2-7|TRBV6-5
TGTGCCAGCAGTACTAGCGGGGGTGCCTACGAGCAGTACTTC
CASSTSGGAYEQYF
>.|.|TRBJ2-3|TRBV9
TGTGCCAGCAGCGTAGTTTCGGGATTCGGCACAGATACGCAGTATTTT
CASSVVSGFGTDTQYF
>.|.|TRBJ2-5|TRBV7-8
TGTGCCAGCAGCTTAGGGCCCGGAGGGAGAGAGACCCAGTACTTC
CASSLGPGGRETQYF
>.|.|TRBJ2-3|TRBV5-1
TGCGCCAGCAGCATCTGGGACCCTCGAACAGATACGCAGTATTTT
CASSIWDPRTDTQYF
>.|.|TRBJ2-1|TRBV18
TGTGCCAGCTCACCACCGGCAGCCTACAATGAGCAGTTCTTC
CASSPPAAYNEQFF
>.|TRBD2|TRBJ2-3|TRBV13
TGTGCCAGCAGGGACGGGTCGCTAGCGGGGGGAGTAGATACGCAGTATTTT
CASRDGSLAGGVDTQYF
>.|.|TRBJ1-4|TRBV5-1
TGCGCCAGCAGCTTGGAAGGGTCAACTAATGAAAAACTGTTTTTT
CASSLEGSTNEKLFF
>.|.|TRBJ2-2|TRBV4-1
TGCGCCAGCAGCCAAGTTTTCGGCGGCGCGAACACCGGGGAGCTGTTTTTT
CASSQVFGGANTGELFF
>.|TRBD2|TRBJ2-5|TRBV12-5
TGTGCTAGTGGTCCGATAGCGGGGGGCGGGGAGACCCAGTACTTC
CASGPIAGGGETQYF
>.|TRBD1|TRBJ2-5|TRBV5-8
TGTGCCAGCAGCCCCGGGACAGGGTCTACTCAAGAGACCCAGTACTTC
CASSPGTGSTQETQYF
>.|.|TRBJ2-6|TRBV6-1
TGTGCCAGCAGTGAACTATTCCGGAGCTCTGGGGCCAACGTCCTGACTTTC
CASSELFRSSGANVLTF
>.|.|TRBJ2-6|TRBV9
TGTGCCAGCAGCCCCATTGTTGGGGCCAACGTCCTGACTTTC
CASSPIVGANVLTF
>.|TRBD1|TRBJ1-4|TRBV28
TGTGCCAGCAGACACAACAGGGGGCGCGAAGAAAAACTGTTTTTT
CASRHNRGREEKLFF
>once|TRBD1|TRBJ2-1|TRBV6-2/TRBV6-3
TGTGCCAGCAGTTACTCCCCTCCAGGGGGCCTATACAATGAGCAGTTCTTC
CASSYSPPGGLYNEQFF
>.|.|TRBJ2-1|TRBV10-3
TGTGCCACGTCTCTAAAGGCAGGGAAGCAGAATGAGCAGTTCTTC
CATSLKAGKQNEQFF
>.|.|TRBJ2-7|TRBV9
TGTGCCAGCAGCGGACGTACGTTGGACGAGCAGTACTTC
CASSGRTLDEQYF
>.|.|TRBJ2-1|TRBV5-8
TGTGCCAGCAGCTTGCAGGGTGCCCATGAGCAGTTCTTC
CASSLQGAHEQFF
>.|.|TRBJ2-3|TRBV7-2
TGTGCCAGCAGCTCTTACACAGATACGCAGTATTTT
CASSSYTDTQYF
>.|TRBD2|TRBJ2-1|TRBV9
TGTGCCAGCAGCGTAGCCGAGATCCGGACTAGCTCCTACAATGAGCAGTTCTTC
CASSVAEIRTSSYNEQFF
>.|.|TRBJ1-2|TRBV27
TGTGCCAGCAGTCTGGACGGCCCATTCGGGGGCTACACCTTC
CASSLDGPFGGYTF
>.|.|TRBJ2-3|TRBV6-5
TGTGCCAGCAGTTACGATCGGGGGCACACAGATACGCAGTATTTT
CASSYDRGHTDTQYF
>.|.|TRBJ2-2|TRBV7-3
TGTGCCAGCAGCTTAGGTCCTCCCGGGGAGGGGGCAAAAGGAGGCACCGGGGAGCTGTTTTTT
CASSLGPPGEGAKGGTGELFF
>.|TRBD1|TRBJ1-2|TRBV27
TGTGCCAGCAGTCGAATCCAGGGGGCGTATGGCTACACCTTC
CASSRIQGAYGYTF
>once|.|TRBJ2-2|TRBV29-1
TGCAGCGTTCTAGCACCCGCGAACACCGGGGAGCTGTTTTTT
CSVLAPANTGELFF
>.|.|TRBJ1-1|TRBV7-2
TGTGCCAGCAGCTTAGAGGGGTGGGGGGAAGCTTTCTTT
CASSLEGWGEAFF
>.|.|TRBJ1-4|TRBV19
TGTGCCAGTAGTATAAGGGGGGAGGGAGAGAATGAAAAACTGTTTTTT
CASSIRGEGENEKLFF
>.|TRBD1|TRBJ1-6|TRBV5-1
TGCGCCAGCAGCTTGGGGCGGGACAGGGGTTCACCCCTCCACTTT
CASSLGRDRGSPLHF